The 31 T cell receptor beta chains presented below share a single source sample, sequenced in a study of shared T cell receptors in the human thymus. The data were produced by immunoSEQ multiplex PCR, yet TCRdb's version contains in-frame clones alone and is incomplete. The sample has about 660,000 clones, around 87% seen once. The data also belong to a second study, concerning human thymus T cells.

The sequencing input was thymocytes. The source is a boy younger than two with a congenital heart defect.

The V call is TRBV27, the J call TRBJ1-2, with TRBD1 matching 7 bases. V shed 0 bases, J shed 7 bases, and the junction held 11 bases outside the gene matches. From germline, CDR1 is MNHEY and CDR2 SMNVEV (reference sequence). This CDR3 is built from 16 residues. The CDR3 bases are TGTGCCAGCAGTTTATCGCGAAGACAGGGTCCTAGTGGCTACACCTTC. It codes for CASSLSRRQGPSGYTF.

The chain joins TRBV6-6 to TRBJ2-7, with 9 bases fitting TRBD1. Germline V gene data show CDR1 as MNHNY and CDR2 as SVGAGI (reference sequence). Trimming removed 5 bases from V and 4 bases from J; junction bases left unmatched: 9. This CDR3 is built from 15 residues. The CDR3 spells CASSNPGQGSYEQYF. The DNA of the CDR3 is TGTGCCAGCAGTAACCCGGGACAGGGATCTTACGAGCAGTACTTC.

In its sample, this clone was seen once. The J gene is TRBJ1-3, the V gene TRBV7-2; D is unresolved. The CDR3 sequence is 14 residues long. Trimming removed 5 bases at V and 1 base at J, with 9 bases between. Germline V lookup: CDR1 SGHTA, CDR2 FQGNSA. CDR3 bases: TGTGCCAGCAGCCCACGCAGGTCTGGAAACACCATATATTTT. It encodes CASSPRRSGNTIYF.

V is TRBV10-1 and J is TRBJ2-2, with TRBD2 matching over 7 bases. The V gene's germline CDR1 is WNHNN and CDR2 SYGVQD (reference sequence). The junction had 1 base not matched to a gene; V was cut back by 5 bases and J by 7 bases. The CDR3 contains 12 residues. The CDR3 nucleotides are TGCGCCAGCAGTAGCGGGAACGGGGAGCTGTTTTTT. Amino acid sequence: CASSSGNGELFF.

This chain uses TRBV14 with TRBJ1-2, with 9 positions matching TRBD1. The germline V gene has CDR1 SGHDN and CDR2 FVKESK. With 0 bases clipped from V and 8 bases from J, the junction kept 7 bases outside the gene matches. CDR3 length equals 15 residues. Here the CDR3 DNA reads TGTGCCAGCAGCCAAGAGGAGACAGGGGGTGGAGGCTACACCTTC. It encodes CASSQEETGGGGYTF.

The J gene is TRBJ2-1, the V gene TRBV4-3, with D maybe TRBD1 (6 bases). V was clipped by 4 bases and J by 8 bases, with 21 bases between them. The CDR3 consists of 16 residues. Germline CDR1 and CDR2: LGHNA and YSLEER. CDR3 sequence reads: CASSPPGVRGKDEQFF. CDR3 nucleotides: TGCGCCAGCAGCCCCCCAGGGGTTCGGGGTAAAGATGAGCAGTTCTTC.

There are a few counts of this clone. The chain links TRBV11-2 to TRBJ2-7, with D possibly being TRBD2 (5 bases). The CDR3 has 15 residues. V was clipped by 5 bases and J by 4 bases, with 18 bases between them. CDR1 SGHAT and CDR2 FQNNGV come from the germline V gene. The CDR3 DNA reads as TGTGCCAGCAGCCCCATACGGGCCCGGGGATACGAGCAGTACTTC. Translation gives CASSPIRARGYEQYF.

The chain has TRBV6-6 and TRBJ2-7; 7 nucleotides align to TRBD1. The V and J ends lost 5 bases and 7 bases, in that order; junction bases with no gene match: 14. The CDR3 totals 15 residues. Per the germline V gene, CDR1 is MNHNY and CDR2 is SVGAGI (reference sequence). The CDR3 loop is CASSPRDSQECEQYF. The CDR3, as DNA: TGTGCCAGCAGTCCCCGGGACAGCCAAGAATGTGAGCAGTACTTC.

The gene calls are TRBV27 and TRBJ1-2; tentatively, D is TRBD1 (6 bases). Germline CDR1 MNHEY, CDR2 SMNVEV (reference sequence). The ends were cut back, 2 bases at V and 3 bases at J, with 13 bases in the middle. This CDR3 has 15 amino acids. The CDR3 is CASSLRFRGYYGYTF. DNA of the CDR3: TGTGCCAGCAGTTTACGTTTCAGGGGATACTATGGCTACACCTTC.

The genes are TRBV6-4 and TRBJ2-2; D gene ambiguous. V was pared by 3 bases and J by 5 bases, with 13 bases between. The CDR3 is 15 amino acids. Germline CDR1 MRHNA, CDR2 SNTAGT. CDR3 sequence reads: CASSEDPSRTGELFF. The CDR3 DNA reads TGTGCCAGCAGTGAAGATCCGTCCCGGACCGGGGAGCTGTTTTTT.

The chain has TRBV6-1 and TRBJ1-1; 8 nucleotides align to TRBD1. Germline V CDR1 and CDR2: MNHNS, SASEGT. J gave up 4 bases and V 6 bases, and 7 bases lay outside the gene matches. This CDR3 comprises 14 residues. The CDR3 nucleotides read TGTGCCAGCAGAAAGGACAGGGTGTGCACTGAAGCTTTCTTT. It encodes CASRKDRVCTEAFF.

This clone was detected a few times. Written as DNA, the CDR3 is TGTGCCAGCAAGTGGAGATATCCAAACACCATATATTTT. Translated, it gives CASKWRYPNTIYF. This rearrangement joins TRBV2 to TRBJ1-3; D uncertain. Looked up from germline, CDR1 is SNHLY and CDR2 is FYNNEI. V lost 7 bases to trimming and J lost 6 bases, with 13 bases between them. CDR3 length: 13 amino acids.

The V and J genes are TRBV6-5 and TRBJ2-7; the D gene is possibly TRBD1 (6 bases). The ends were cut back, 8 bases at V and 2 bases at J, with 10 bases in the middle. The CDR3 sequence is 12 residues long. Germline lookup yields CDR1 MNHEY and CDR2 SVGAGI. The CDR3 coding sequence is TGTGCCAGCCGACAGGCCCCCTACGAGCAGTACTTC. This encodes CASRQAPYEQYF.

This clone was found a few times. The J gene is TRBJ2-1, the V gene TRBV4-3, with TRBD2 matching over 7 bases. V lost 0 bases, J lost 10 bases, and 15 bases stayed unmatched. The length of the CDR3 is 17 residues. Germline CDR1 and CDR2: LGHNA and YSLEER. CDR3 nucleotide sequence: TGCGCCAGCAGCCAAGATAGTTCCCGACCTCCTAGCGGAGAGCAGTTCTTC. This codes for CASSQDSSRPPSGEQFF.

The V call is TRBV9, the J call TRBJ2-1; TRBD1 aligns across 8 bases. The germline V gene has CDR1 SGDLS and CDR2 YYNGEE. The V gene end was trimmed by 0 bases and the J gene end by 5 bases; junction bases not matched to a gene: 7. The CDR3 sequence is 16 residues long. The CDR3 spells CASSVGFRGQDNEQFF. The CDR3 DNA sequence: TGTGCCAGCAGCGTAGGTTTCAGGGGGCAAGACAATGAGCAGTTCTTC.

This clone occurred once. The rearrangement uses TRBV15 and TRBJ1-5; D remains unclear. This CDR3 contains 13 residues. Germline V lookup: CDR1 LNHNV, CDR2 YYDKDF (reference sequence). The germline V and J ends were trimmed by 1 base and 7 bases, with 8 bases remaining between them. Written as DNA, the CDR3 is TGTGCCACCAGCAGAGCGCTTAGCCAGCCCCAGCATTTT. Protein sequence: CATSRALSQPQHF.

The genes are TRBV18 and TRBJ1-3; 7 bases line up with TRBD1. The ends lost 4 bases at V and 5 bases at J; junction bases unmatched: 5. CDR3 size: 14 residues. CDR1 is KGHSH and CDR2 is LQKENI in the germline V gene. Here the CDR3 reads CASSRRDSRNTIYF. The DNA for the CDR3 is TGTGCCAGCTCACGTCGGGACAGTCGAAACACCATATATTTT.

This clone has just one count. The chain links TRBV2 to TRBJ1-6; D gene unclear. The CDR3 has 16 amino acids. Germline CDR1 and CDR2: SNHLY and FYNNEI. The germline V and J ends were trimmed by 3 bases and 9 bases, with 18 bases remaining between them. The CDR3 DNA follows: TGTGCCAGCAGTGATGTAACAGATCGGGAGAGTTCACCCCTCCACTTT. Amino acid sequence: CASSDVTDRESSPLHF.

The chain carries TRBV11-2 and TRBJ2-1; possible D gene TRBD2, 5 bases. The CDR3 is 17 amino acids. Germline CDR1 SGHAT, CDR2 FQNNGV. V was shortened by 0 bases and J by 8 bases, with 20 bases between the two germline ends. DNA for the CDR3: TGTGCCAGCAGCTTAGATTGGGCTCCCCTCGCGAGGGATGAGCAGTTCTTC. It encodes CASSLDWAPLARDEQFF.

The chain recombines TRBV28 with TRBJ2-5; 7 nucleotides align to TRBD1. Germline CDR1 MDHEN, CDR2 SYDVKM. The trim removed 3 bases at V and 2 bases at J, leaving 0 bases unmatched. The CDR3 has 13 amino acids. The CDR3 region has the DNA TGTGCCAGCAGTTTCAGGGGGCAAGAGACCCAGTACTTC. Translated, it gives CASSFRGQETQYF.

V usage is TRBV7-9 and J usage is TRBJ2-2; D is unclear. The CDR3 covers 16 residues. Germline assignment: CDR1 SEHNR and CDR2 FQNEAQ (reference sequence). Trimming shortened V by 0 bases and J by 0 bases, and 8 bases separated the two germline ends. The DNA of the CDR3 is TGTGCCAGCAGCTTAGCGATATCAGCGAACACCGGGGAGCTGTTTTTT. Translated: CASSLAISANTGELFF.

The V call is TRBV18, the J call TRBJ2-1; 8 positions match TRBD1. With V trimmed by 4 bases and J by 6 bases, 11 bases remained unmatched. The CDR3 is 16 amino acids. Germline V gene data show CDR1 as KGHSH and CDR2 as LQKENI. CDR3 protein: CASSQKQTGEVNEQFF. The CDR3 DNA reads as TGTGCCAGCTCACAAAAACAGACAGGGGAGGTCAATGAGCAGTTCTTC.

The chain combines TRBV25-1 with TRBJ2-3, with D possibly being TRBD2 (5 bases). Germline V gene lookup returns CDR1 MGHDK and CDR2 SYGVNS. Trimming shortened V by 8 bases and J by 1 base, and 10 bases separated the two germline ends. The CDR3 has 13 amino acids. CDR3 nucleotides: TGTGCCAGCCAGAGGGATGGCACAGATACGCAGTATTTT. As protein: CASQRDGTDTQYF.

CDR3 nucleotide sequence: TGTGCCAGCAGCCTGACTAGCGGGAGACATAATGAGCAGTTCTTC. This gives the protein CASSLTSGRHNEQFF. This chain links TRBV14 with TRBJ2-1, with 12 bases lining up with TRBD2. V lost 4 bases, J lost 7 bases, and 5 bases stayed unmatched. There are 15 residues in the CDR3. In germline, CDR1 is SGHDN, CDR2 FVKESK.

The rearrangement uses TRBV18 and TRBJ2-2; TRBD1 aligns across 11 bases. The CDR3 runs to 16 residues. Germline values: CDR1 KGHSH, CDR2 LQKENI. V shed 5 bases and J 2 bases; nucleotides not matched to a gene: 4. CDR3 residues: CASSSGQGENTGELFF. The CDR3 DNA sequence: TGTGCCAGCTCATCGGGACAGGGGGAAAACACCGGGGAGCTGTTTTTT. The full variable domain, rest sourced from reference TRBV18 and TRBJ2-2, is NAGVMQNPRHLVRRRGQEARLRCSPMKGHSHVYWYRQLPEEGLKFMVYLQKENIIDESGMPKERFSAEFPKEGPSILRIQQVVRGDSAAYFCASSSGQGENTGELFFGEGSRLTVL.

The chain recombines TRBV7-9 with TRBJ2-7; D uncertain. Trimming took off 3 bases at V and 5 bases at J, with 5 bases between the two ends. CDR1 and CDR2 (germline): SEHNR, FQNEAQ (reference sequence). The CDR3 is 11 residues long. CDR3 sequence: CASSFGHEQYF. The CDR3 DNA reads TGTGCCAGCAGCTTCGGTCACGAGCAGTACTTC. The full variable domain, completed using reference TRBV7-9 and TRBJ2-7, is DTGVSQNPRHKITKRGQNVTFRCDPISEHNRLYWYRQTLGQGPEFLTYFQNEAQLEKSRLLSDRFSAERPKGSFSTLEIQRTEQGDSAMYLCASSFGHEQYFGPGTRLTVT.

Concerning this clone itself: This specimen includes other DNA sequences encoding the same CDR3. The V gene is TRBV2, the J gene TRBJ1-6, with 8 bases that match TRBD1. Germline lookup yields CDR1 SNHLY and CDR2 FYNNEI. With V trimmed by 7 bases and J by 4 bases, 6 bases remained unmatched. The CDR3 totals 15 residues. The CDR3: CASNGTGTYNSPLHF. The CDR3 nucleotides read TGTGCCAGCAATGGGACAGGTACTTATAATTCACCCCTCCACTTT.

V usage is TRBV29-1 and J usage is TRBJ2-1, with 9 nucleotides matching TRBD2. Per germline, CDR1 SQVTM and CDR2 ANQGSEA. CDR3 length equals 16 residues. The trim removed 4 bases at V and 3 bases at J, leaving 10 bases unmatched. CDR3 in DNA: TGCAGCGTTGTAGGCGGGAGGGCCCCCCTCTACAATGAGCAGTTCTTC. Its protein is CSVVGGRAPLYNEQFF.

The CDR3 nucleotides read TGTGCCAGCAGTGAAGTGGAAGAGGTTCAGCCCCAGCATTTT. Translating it yields CASSEVEEVQPQHF. V is TRBV6-1 and J is TRBJ1-5; D is unclear. V shed 1 base and J shed 6 bases, with 10 bases lying between them. The CDR3 spans 14 residues. Germline V gives CDR1 MNHNS, CDR2 SASEGT.

CDR3 sequence reads: CASSSYRGGEQYF. Here the CDR3 DNA reads TGTGCCAGCAGTTCCTACAGGGGTGGCGAGCAGTACTTC. This chain joins TRBV27 and TRBJ2-7; 7 bases map to TRBD1. The ends lost 4 bases at V and 6 bases at J; junction bases unmatched: 6. Germline values: CDR1 MNHEY, CDR2 SMNVEV (reference sequence). The CDR3 loop spans 13 amino acids.

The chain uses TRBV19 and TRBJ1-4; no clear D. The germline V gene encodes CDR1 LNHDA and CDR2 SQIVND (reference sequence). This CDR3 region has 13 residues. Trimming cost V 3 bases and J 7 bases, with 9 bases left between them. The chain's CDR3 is CASSISGVEKLFF. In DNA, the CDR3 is TGTGCCAGTAGTATCTCCGGGGTTGAAAAACTGTTTTTT.